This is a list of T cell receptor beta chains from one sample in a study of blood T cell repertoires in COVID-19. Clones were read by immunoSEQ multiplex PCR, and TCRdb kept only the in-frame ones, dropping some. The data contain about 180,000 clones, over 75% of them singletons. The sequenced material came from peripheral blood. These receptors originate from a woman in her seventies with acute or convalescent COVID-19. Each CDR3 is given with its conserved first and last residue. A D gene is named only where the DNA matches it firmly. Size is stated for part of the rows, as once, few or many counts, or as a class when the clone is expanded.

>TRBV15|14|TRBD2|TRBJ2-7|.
CATSIGTSGNEQYF
TGTGCCACCAGCATCGGGACTAGCGGGAACGAGCAGTACTTC
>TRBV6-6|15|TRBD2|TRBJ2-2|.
CASSHLAGGPGELFF
TGTGCCAGCAGTCACCTAGCGGGAGGGCCCGGGGAGCTGTTTTTT
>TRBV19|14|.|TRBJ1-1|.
CASSTFGALTEAFF
TGTGCCAGTAGTACGTTTGGGGCGCTGACTGAAGCTTTCTTT
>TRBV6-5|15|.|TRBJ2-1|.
CASGSSRRSYNEQFF
TGTGCCAGCGGGTCCTCGAGGCGATCCTACAATGAGCAGTTCTTC
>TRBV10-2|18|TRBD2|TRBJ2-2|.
CASSESGLLAGVIGELFF
TGCGCCAGCAGTGAGTCGGGATTACTAGCGGGAGTGATCGGGGAGCTGTTTTTT
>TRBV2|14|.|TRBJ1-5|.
CASSVRGRDQPQHF
TGTGCCAGCAGTGTCAGGGGTAGGGATCAGCCCCAGCATTTT
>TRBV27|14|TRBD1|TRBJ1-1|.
CASAGGVENTEAFF
TGTGCCAGCGCAGGGGGCGTTGAGAACACTGAAGCTTTCTTT
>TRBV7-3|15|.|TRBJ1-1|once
CASSRASGGAAEAFF
TGTGCCAGCAGCCGAGCCAGTGGCGGCGCAGCTGAAGCTTTCTTT
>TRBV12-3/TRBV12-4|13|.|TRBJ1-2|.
CTSTQILGYGYTF
TGTACCAGCACTCAAATTCTCGGCTATGGCTACACCTTC
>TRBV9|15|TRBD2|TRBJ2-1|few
CASSATYGTNNEQFF
TGTGCCAGCAGCGCCACTTATGGGACTAACAATGAGCAGTTCTTC
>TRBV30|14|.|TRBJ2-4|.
CAWTDGIAKNIQYF
TGTGCCTGGACGGACGGGATAGCCAAAAACATTCAGTACTTC
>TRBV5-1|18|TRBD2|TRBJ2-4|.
CASSFGTSGSLAKNIQYF
TGCGCCAGCAGCTTCGGGACTAGCGGGAGTTTGGCCAAAAACATTCAGTACTTC
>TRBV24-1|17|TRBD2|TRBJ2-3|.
CATRTPGLKECTDTQYF
TGTGCCACCAGGACACCGGGACTAAAAGAGTGTACAGATACGCAGTATTTT
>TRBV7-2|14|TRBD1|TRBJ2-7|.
CASGKTGGFGEQYF
TGTGCCAGTGGCAAGACAGGGGGCTTCGGGGAGCAGTACTTC
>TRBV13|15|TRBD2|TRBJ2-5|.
CASSYKLAGAETQYF
TGTGCCAGCAGTTACAAACTAGCGGGAGCGGAGACCCAGTACTTC
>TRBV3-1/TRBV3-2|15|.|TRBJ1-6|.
CASSQDGAGNSPLHF
TGTGCCAGCAGCCAAGATGGAGCAGGGAATTCACCCCTCCACTTT
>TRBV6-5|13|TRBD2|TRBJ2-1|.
CATSSSGNNEQFF
TGTGCCACCTCCTCCAGCGGGAACAATGAGCAGTTCTTC
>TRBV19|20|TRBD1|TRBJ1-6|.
CASSSAASGQGSSYNSPLHF
TGTGCCAGTAGCTCAGCCGCTTCCGGACAGGGAAGCTCCTATAATTCACCCCTCCACTTT
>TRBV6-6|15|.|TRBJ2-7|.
CASSYVSLASYEQYF
TGTGCCAGCAGTTACGTCTCTCTGGCATCCTACGAGCAGTACTTC
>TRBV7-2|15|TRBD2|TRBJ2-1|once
CASSLALAEYNEQFF
TGTGCCAGCAGCTTAGCACTAGCGGAATACAATGAGCAGTTCTTC
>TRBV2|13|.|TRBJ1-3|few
CASNPSVGNTIYF
TGTGCCAGCAACCCCAGCGTTGGAAACACCATATATTTT
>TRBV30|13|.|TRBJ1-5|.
CAWNQGTNQPQHF
TGTGCCTGGAACCAGGGTACCAATCAGCCCCAGCATTTT
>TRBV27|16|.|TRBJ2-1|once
CASCGRTQSSYNEQFF
TGTGCCAGCTGCGGACGGACTCAGAGCTCCTACAATGAGCAGTTCTTC